The sequence of this T cell receptor (beta chain) was determined in a study of beta chain features in type 1 diabetes. By way of CD45RO/CCR7/CD25/CD127/CD95/CD27, the CD4+ regulatory, stem cell-like memory, central memory and naive cells were sorted. Sequencing targeted expressed TCRB transcripts, as all isolated RNA had been reverse transcribed. Profiling relied on immunoSEQ multiplex PCR, and the TCRdb table lists in-frame clones only, not all of them. This repertoire shows about 620,000 clones, around 15% found once; its top ten account for 0.093%. The CDR3 spans 18 residues. The germline CDR1 and CDR2 sequences are SGHAT and FQDESV (reference sequence). Between the trimmed V and J ends, which lost 3 bases and 3 bases, there was a span of 23 bases.

Sequencing was carried out using naive CD4+ T cells from blood. This clonotype was obtained from a man aged 18 to 30 in good health. The rearrangement links TRBV11-1 to TRBJ1-1; tentatively, D is TRBD1 (6 bases). CDR3 in amino acids: CASSFRGSTDTRDTEAFF. In nucleotides, the CDR3 is TGTGCCAGCAGCTTCAGGGGAAGTACCGACACGAGGGACACTGAAGCTTTCTTT.